These T cell receptor beta chains were read from a single sample in a study of OX40 agonist ivuxolimab in advanced cancers. Sequencing used immunoSEQ multiplex PCR; TCRdb keeps in-frame clones, though not all of them. The sample lists about 70,000 clones; approximately 81% were seen once. Source: CD4+ or CD8+ T cells sorted from blood, taken in a trial of the OX40 agonist ivuxolimab. The receptors were sampled from an adult with an advanced solid tumor such as melanoma, head and neck, liver or kidney cancer. CDR3s leave out the opening cysteine and the closing phenylalanine or tryptophan. Fields, in order: CDR3 length, J gene, V gene, D gene, CDR3 protein. D genes are given only for firm matches.

>14|TRBJ1-3|TRBV11-2|.
ASSLLPGGSGNTIY
>13|TRBJ1-2|TRBV15|.
ATSREGSTNYGYT
>12|TRBJ2-5|TRBV27|.
ASSFRSPEGTQY
>13|TRBJ1-3|TRBV6-6|TRBD1
ASSPSGTAGNTIY
>15|TRBJ2-1|TRBV27|.
ASSAGQSQWAYNEQF
>12|.|TRBV7-2|TRBD1
ASSSDRGAYEQY
>12|TRBJ2-3|TRBV30|.
AWSGRGSTDTQY
>18|TRBJ2-6|TRBV4-3|.
ASSQDLGGSSYGGANVLT
>13|TRBJ2-3|TRBV11-2|.
ASSHSGGFADTQY
>13|TRBJ2-5|TRBV28|.
ASSPHRVRQETQY
>12|TRBJ2-2|TRBV2|.
ASSDELGAGELF
>13|TRBJ2-7|TRBV7-2|TRBD1
ASSLVGQGTYEQY
>12|TRBJ2-7|TRBV10-3|.
AISESMRSYEQY
>12|TRBJ1-6|TRBV14|.
ASSQGRHNSPLH
>13|TRBJ1-5|TRBV19|TRBD1
ASSIARGPHQPQH
>11|TRBJ2-1|TRBV6-6|.
ASINRDTNEQF
>12|TRBJ1-1|TRBV15|.
ATSRDWDGTEAF
>13|TRBJ1-1|TRBV2|.
ASSAPSWGDTEAF
>14|TRBJ2-2|TRBV9|.
ASSVTTSSLGSELF
>11|TRBJ1-2|TRBV5-1|.
ASSLGSGEGYT
>14|TRBJ2-1|TRBV7-3|TRBD1
ASSPLGQEPYNEQF
>13|TRBJ1-2|TRBV27|.
ATSLAGGQGYGYT
>13|TRBJ2-1|TRBV5-6|.
ASSPGKGDRNEQF
>12|TRBJ2-5|TRBV2|TRBD1
ASSDRGQQETQY